These 19 T cell receptor beta chains were all obtained from the same sample, sequenced in a study of T cells in Graves' hyperthyroidism and ophthalmopathy. Template material for amplifying TCR beta CDR3 regions consisted of RNA transcripts. First-round RT-PCR with HTBI primers amplified the TCR CDR3 region. MiXCR was run by TCRdb on the multiplex PCR reads, yielding one entry per CDR3 protein. The sample lists some 740,000 distinct CDR3 sequences, roughly 15% occurring once. Sequencing was done on a sample of blood. The source of these receptors is a woman aged 18-29 years with Graves' hyperthyroidism.

CDR3 nucleotides: TGCAGCGTATTAATAGCGGGGTACAATGAGCAGTTCTTC. This encodes CSVLIAGYNEQFF. The J gene is TRBJ2-1, the V gene TRBV29-1; 8 bases are a match to TRBD2. The junction had 5 bases not matched to a gene; V was cut back by 6 bases and J by 4 bases. This CDR3 has 13 amino acids. Germline V gene lookup returns CDR1 SQVTM and CDR2 ANQGSEA.

The chain is built from TRBV24-1 and TRBJ2-3; D ambiguous. The CDR3 runs to 13 residues. V shed 3 bases and J shed 4 bases, with 7 bases lying between them. The germline V gene has CDR1 KGHDR and CDR2 SFDVKD. The CDR3 loop reads CATSDGASDTQYF. The CDR3 DNA reads as TGTGCCACCAGTGATGGAGCGTCAGATACGCAGTATTTT.

The CDR3 spells CSAMTSGETQYF. The CDR3 bases are TGCAGTGCTATGACTAGCGGAGAGACCCAGTACTTC. The chain has TRBV20-1 and TRBJ2-5; TRBD2 matches 9 bases. J lost 4 bases, V lost 4 bases, and 1 base had no gene match. The germline V gene encodes CDR1 DFQATT and CDR2 SNEGSKA (reference sequence). The CDR3 has 12 amino acids.

The chain is built from TRBV24-1 and TRBJ2-3; tentative D call: TRBD1 (6 bases). Trimming stripped 4 bases from V and 2 bases from J, with 12 bases between. The CDR3 consists of 15 residues. From germline, CDR1 is KGHDR and CDR2 SFDVKD. CDR3 amino acids: CATSEHYRATDTQYF. CDR3 DNA: TGTGCCACCAGTGAACATTACAGGGCCACAGATACGCAGTATTTT.

There are many counts of this clonotype. The J gene is TRBJ1-1, the V gene TRBV18; D is undetermined. The CDR3 length is 13 residues. The V end lost 2 bases, the J end lost 0 bases, and 4 bases lay between the germline ends. CDR1 is KGHSH, CDR2 LQKENI, per germline. CDR3 amino acids: CASSPTVNTEAFF. The CDR3 nucleotides read TGTGCCAGCTCACCAACCGTGAACACTGAAGCTTTCTTT.

The chain has TRBV4-1 and TRBJ1-5, with D unclear. Germline values: CDR1 MGHRA, CDR2 YSYEKL. CDR3 length: 15 amino acids. Trimming shortened V by 3 bases and J by 8 bases, and 17 bases separated the two germline ends. This CDR3 is CASSQLGRAGEPQHF. The CDR3 bases are TGCGCCAGCAGCCAGTTAGGACGTGCCGGTGAGCCCCAGCATTTT.

With respect to this clonotype: A read error is possible here, since a much larger clone lies one base away. The chain employs TRBV11-3 and TRBJ2-7; TRBD1 matches 8 bases. In germline, CDR1 is SGHNT, CDR2 YENEEA. J gave up 2 bases and V 5 bases, and 14 bases lay outside the gene matches. This CDR3 spans 17 amino acids. This CDR3 is CASSLRGDRWSPYEQYF. The CDR3 DNA is TGTGCCAGCAGCCTTAGAGGGGACAGGTGGAGCCCCTACGAGCAGTACTTC.

This clonotype was counted at least ten times. The chain has TRBV20-1 and TRBJ2-3; 9 bases fit TRBD1. Germline CDR1 is DFQATT and CDR2 is SNEGSKA (reference sequence). This CDR3 has 14 amino acids. The trim removed 1 base at V and 5 bases at J, leaving 4 bases unmatched. In DNA, the CDR3 is TGCAGTGCTAGAGTATGGGACAGGGAAGATACGCAGTATTTT. It codes for CSARVWDREDTQYF.

This clonotype was counted ten times or more. The chain carries TRBV28 and TRBJ2-7, with D possibly being TRBD1 (5 bases). The V end was cut by 5 bases, the J end by 3 bases, with 8 bases between. The CDR3 runs to 12 residues. CDR1 is MDHEN, CDR2 SYDVKM, per germline. The CDR3 DNA reads as TGTGCCAGCAGTCAGGGCTTCTACGAGCAGTACTTC. This gives the protein CASSQGFYEQYF. Based on the CDR3 plus reference TRBV28 and TRBJ2-7, the full variable domain is DVKVTQSSRYLVKRTGEKVFLECVQDMDHENMFWYRQDPGLGLRLIYFSYDVKMKEKGDIPEGYSVSREKKERFSLILESASTNQTSMYLCASSQGFYEQYFGPGTRLTVT.

The J gene is TRBJ2-7, the V gene TRBV20-1; TRBD2 might be the D (5 bases). The germline V gene encodes CDR1 DFQATT and CDR2 SNEGSKA (reference sequence). This CDR3 is 13 amino acids long. V lost 1 base and J 4 bases, leaving 11 bases between the germline ends. The CDR3, as DNA: TGCAGTGCTAGAGCCCTAAGCGGATACGAGCAGTACTTC. Its translation is CSARALSGYEQYF.

This clonotype occurred many times. The chain is built from TRBV5-1 and TRBJ2-1, with D perhaps TRBD1 (5 bases). Germline-derived CDR1 and CDR2 are SGHRS and YFSETQ. The V and J ends lost 0 bases and 1 base respectively, with 5 bases between them. The CDR3 runs to 14 residues. The CDR3 region is CASSLGQSYNEQFF. The DNA for the CDR3 is TGCGCCAGCAGCTTGGGACAGTCCTACAATGAGCAGTTCTTC. Full variable domain (outside the CDR3, taken from reference TRBV5-1 and TRBJ2-1): KAGVTQTPRYLIKTRGQQVTLSCSPISGHRSVSWYQQTPGQGLQFLFEYFSETQRNKGNFPGRFSGRQFSNSRSEMNVSTLELGDSALYLCASSLGQSYNEQFFGPGTRLTVL.

About this clonotype itself: A much larger clone differs from this one at a single base, so this may be a read error. The V gene is TRBV27, the J gene TRBJ1-4, with a possible D match to TRBD1 (5 bases). The CDR3 loop spans 14 amino acids. V shed 5 bases and J shed 5 bases, with 12 bases lying between them. From germline, CDR1 is MNHEY and CDR2 SMNVEV (reference sequence). CDR3 nucleotide sequence: TGTGCCAGCAGTGATGGGGGGTCGAATGAAAAACTGTTTTTT. It encodes CASSDGGSNEKLFF.

This chain links TRBV29-1 with TRBJ2-1, with TRBD2 matching 9 bases. The CDR3 extends over 14 amino acids. Trimming at V came to 3 bases and at J to 4 bases, leaving 4 bases not matched to a gene. Germline assignment: CDR1 SQVTM and CDR2 ANQGSEA. The CDR3 protein is CSVETSGYYNEQFF. The CDR3, as DNA: TGCAGCGTTGAGACTAGCGGCTATTACAATGAGCAGTTCTTC.

The chain links TRBV6-5 to TRBJ1-6; D remains unclear. Germline CDR1 reads MNHEY; CDR2 reads SVGAGI. The CDR3 covers 14 residues. V shed 2 bases and J shed 13 bases, with 15 bases lying between them. The chain's CDR3 is CASSYLPYTGPLHF. In nucleotides, the CDR3 is TGTGCCAGCAGTTACCTCCCCTACACCGGCCCCCTCCACTTT.

This clonotype came up a few times. V gene TRBV19 combines with J gene TRBJ1-5; no clear D. CDR3 length equals 17 residues. CDR1 LNHDA and CDR2 SQIVND come from the germline V gene (reference sequence). Trimming pared 6 bases from V and 3 bases from J, leaving 21 bases between. The CDR3 loop reads CASSVVGWAADNQPQHF. CDR3 bases: TGTGCCAGTAGCGTCGTAGGCTGGGCCGCCGACAATCAGCCCCAGCATTTT.

This clonotype has a handful of counts. This rearrangement joins TRBV28 to TRBJ1-4; a weak D match, TRBD1 (5 bases). V was cut by 5 bases and J by 2 bases, with 12 bases left in between. Germline V gives CDR1 MDHEN, CDR2 SYDVKM. This CDR3 is built from 15 residues. CDR3 nucleotide sequence: TGTGCCAGCAGTGAGCGGGGGTCGACTAATGAAAAACTGTTTTTT. This codes for CASSERGSTNEKLFF.

The chain employs TRBV7-9 and TRBJ2-7; 13 bases fit TRBD2. The CDR3 runs 14 residues. CDR1 and CDR2 (germline): SEHNR, FQNEAQ (reference sequence). The junction had 4 bases not matched to a gene; V was cut back by 6 bases and J by 5 bases. The CDR3 DNA reads TGTGCCAGCAGGTCCGGGACTAGCGGGAACGAGCAGTACTTC. It encodes CASRSGTSGNEQYF.

This clonotype was seen ten or more times. The chain links TRBV27 to TRBJ1-1; D not certain. This CDR3 has 13 residues. CDR1 and CDR2 (germline): MNHEY, SMNVEV (reference sequence). V lost 6 bases to trimming and J lost 0 bases, with 8 bases between them. The CDR3 is CASRPDMNTEAFF. For the CDR3, the DNA is TGTGCCAGCAGGCCCGACATGAACACTGAAGCTTTCTTT.

The chain employs TRBV4-3 and TRBJ2-3; D may be TRBD2 (6 bases). Deletions cut 4 bases from V and 0 bases from J, with 11 bases between. CDR3 length equals 15 residues. From germline, CDR1 is LGHNA and CDR2 YSLEER. This chain's CDR3 is CASSLRDLSTDTQYF. The CDR3 bases are TGCGCCAGCAGCCTCCGGGACTTAAGCACAGATACGCAGTATTTT.